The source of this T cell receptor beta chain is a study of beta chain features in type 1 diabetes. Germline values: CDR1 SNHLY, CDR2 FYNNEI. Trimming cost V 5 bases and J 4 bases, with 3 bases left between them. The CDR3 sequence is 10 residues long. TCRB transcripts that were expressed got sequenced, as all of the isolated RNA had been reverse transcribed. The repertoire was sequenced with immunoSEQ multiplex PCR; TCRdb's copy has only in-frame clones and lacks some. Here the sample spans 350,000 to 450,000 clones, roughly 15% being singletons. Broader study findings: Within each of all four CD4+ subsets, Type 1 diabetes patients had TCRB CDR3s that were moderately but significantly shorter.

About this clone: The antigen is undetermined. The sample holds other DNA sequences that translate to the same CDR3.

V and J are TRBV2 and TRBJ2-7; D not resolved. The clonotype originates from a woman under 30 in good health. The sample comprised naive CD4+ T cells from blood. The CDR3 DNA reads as TGTGCCAGCAGTTTATACGAGCAGTACTTC. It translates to CASSLYEQYF.